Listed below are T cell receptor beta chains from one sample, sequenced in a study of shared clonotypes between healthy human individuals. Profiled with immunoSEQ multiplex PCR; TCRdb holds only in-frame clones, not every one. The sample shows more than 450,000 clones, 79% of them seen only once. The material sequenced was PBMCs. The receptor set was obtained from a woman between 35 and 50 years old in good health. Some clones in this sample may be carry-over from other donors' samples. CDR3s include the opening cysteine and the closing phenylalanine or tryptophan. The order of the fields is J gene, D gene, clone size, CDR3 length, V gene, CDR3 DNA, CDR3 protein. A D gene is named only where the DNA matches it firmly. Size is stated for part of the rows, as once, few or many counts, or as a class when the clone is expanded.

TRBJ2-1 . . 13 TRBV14 TGTGCCAGCAGCCCCCCACCGGGGCATGAGCAGTTCTTC CASSPPPGHEQFF
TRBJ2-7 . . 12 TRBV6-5 TGTGCCAGCAGTTACTCGAGGTACGAGCAGTACTTC CASSYSRYEQYF
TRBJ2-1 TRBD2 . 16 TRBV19 TGTGCCAGTAGTATAGGCGGCGGGAGAGGGAACAATGAGCAGTTCTTC CASSIGGGRGNNEQFF
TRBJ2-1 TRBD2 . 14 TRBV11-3 TGTGCCAGCAGCTTTAGCGGGAGCAACAATGAGCAGTTCTTC CASSFSGSNNEQFF
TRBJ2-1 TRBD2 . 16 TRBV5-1 TGCGCCAGCAGCTTGGGGCCTAGCGGGAGGAACAATGAGCAGTTCTTC CASSLGPSGRNNEQFF
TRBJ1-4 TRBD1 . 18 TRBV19 TGTGCCAGTAGTCCCGGGACAGGGTTGGTAGTGGCTAATGAAAAACTGTTTTTT CASSPGTGLVVANEKLFF
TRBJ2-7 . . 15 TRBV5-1 TGCGCCAGCAGCTTCGGGACCGCGGACCTACGCGAGCAGTACTTC CASSFGTADLREQYF
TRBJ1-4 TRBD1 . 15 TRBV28 TGTGCCAGCGCTTTTGCCGGGACAGGTGGCGAAAAACTGTTTTTT CASAFAGTGGEKLFF
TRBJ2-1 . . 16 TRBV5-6 TGTGCCAGCAGCTTGTCGTGGCCCAGCTCCTACAATGAGCAGTTCTTC CASSLSWPSSYNEQFF
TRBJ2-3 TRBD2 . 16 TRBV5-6 TGTGCCAGCAGCTTGGCCATTAGCGGGAGCACAGATACGCAGTATTTT CASSLAISGSTDTQYF
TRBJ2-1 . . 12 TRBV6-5 TGTGCCAGCAGTTACCAGGGCAGTGAGCAGTTCTTC CASSYQGSEQFF
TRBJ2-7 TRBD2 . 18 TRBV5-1 TGCGCCAGCAGGGCACTAGCGAGCGGGGAGAGGTCCTCCTACGAGCAGTACTTC CASRALASGERSSYEQYF
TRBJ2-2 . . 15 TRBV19 TGTGCCAGTAGTATAAAGCGGCTGAACACCGGGGAGCTGTTTTTT CASSIKRLNTGELFF
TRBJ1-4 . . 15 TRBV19 TGTGCCAGTAGGCTCAGGACAGACCATTATGAAAAACTGTTTTTT CASRLRTDHYEKLFF
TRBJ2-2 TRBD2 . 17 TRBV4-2 TGTGCCAGCAGCCATAGTCGGGCGGGAGGTTTCGAGCGGGAGCTGTTTTTT CASSHSRAGGFERELFF
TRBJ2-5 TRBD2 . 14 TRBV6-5 TGTGCCAGCAGGTCACTAGCGGACCAAGAGACCCAGTACTTC CASRSLADQETQYF
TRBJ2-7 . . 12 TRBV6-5 TGTGCCAGCACCGACTGGGGGGACGAGCAGTACTTC CASTDWGDEQYF
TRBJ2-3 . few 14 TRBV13 TGTGCCAGCAAGATGCTAGGGAGCACAGATACGCAGTATTTT CASKMLGSTDTQYF
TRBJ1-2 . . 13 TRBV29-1 TGCATCGTAGGGGGTTGGGGGGACTATGGCTACACCTTC CIVGGWGDYGYTF
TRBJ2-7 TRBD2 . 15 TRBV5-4 TGTGCCAGCAGCTTCCAGGGGACTAGCTCCTACGAGCAGTACTTC CASSFQGTSSYEQYF
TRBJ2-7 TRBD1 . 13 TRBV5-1 TGCGCCAGCAGCTTTGGACAGGACTACGAGCAGTACTTC CASSFGQDYEQYF
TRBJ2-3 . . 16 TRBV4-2 TGTGCCAGCAGCCAAAGAGAAGGAGACGGCGGAGATACGCAGTATTTT CASSQREGDGGDTQYF
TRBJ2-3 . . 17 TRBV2 TGTGCCAGCGGGCTAGCGCCTAGGCACCCTAGCACAGATACGCAGTATTTT CASGLAPRHPSTDTQYF
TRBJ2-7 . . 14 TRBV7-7 TGTGCCAGCAGCTTAGAGGCAGGGGACTACGAGCAGTACTTC CASSLEAGDYEQYF
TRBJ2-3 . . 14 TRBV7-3 TGTGCCAGCAGCCTCTCCGGGTATACAGATACGCAGTATTTT CASSLSGYTDTQYF
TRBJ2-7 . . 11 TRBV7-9 TGTGCCAGCAGCTTAGAATGGGAGCAGTACTTC CASSLEWEQYF
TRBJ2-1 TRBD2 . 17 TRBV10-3 TGTGCCATCAGTGATCGGACTAGCGGGAGAGGGTACAATGAGCAGTTCTTC CAISDRTSGRGYNEQFF
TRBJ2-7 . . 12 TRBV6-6 TGTGCCAGCAGCCTCCGACAGTTAGGGCAGTACTTC CASSLRQLGQYF
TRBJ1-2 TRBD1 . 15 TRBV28 TGTGCCAGCAGTTTAGCGGCGGCAGGGGGAAGGGGCTACACCTTC CASSLAAAGGRGYTF
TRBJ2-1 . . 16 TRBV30 TGTGCCTGGAGTCCCCGCTGGCGGGCCCCGGGGAATGAGCAGTTCTTC CAWSPRWRAPGNEQFF
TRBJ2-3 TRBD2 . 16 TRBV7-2 TGTGCCAGCAGTTCGAGGCTAGCGGGAGGTGCAGATACGCAGTATTTT CASSSRLAGGADTQYF
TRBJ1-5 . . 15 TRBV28 TGCGCCAGCAGTTTAATCTTCAGGGGAAATCAGCCCCAGCATTTT CASSLIFRGNQPQHF
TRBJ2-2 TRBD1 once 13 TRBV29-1 TGCAGCGTGGGGGACAGGACGACCGGGGAGCTGTTTTTT CSVGDRTTGELFF
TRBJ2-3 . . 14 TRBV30 TGTGCCTGGAAAGGGGGAGGGCCCACAGATACGCAGTATTTT CAWKGGGPTDTQYF
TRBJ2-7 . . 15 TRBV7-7 TGTGCCAGCAGCTTAGCGAGGGGTGAAACCTACGAGCAGTACTTC CASSLARGETYEQYF
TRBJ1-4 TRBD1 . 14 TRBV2 TGTGCCAGCAGACAGGGGGCGCTTTTGGAAAAACTGTTTTTT CASRQGALLEKLFF
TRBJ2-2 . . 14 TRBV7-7 TGTGCTAGCAGCCTCTCCCCCGCGGACGGGGAGCTGTTTTTT CASSLSPADGELFF
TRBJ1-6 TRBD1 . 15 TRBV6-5 TGTGCCAGCAGTCAACGGACAGGGGTGGATTCACCCCTCCACTTT CASSQRTGVDSPLHF
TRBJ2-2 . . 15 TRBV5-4 TGTGCCAGCAGCTCCACGGGCACCCTCACCGGGGAGCTGTTTTTT CASSSTGTLTGELFF
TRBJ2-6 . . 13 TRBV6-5 TGTGCCACATACAGGGCTGGGGCCAACGTCCTGACTTTC CATYRAGANVLTF
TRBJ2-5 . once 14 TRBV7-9 TGTGCCAGCAGCTTAGACCTCGGGGTAGAGACCCAGTACTTC CASSLDLGVETQYF
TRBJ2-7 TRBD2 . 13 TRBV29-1 TGCAGCGTTGAGACTAGCGGGATCTACGAGCAGTACTTC CSVETSGIYEQYF
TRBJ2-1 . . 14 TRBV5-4 TGTGCCAGCAGCTTGGGTTCTAGCCTCAATGAGCAGTTCTTC CASSLGSSLNEQFF
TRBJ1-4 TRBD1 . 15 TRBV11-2 TGTGCCAGCAGCTTAGTGGGACAGGTGGGAGAAAAACTGTTTTTT CASSLVGQVGEKLFF
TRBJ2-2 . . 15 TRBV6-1 TGTGCCAGCAGTAGGACCGGGACCAACACCGGGGAGCTGTTTTTT CASSRTGTNTGELFF
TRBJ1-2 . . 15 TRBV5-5 TGTGCCAGCAGCTTGGGACAGGAGGTCCTCTATGGCTACACCTTC CASSLGQEVLYGYTF
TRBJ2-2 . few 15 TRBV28 TGTGCCAGCAGTTTGGGGACCTATGGGGCCGGGGAGCTGTTTTTT CASSLGTYGAGELFF
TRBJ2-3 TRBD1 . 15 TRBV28 TGTGCCAGCAGGGGAACAGGGGGACGGTCAGATACGCAGTATTTT CASRGTGGRSDTQYF